This T cell receptor beta chain appears in the sequencing data of a study of CD8+ T cells in alopecia areata. Study outcomes and limitations: Scalp data also include sequences from resident alphabeta T cells of normal skin.

Sequencing templates came from extracted RNA that was reverse transcribed into cDNA. The protocol was immunoSEQ multiplex PCR, while the TCRdb copy is restricted to in-frame clones and leaves out a portion. Of fewer than 250,000 clones detected, roughly 44% appear once; the ten largest clones hold roughly 2.6%. Treatment described: oral pan-JAK inhibitor, 5-10 mg twice daily. Comment on this clone: What it binds is unknown.

CDR3 size: 12 residues. The germline V gene encodes CDR1 GTSNPN and CDR2 SVGIG (reference sequence). The chain employs TRBV30 and TRBJ1-1; D may be TRBD1 (5 bases). Sequenced material: CD4+ T cells sorted from blood, taken at approximately week 36, from a patient treated with tofacitinib. This sequence was found in a human donor with alopecia areata. As DNA, the CDR3 is TGTGCGACCATTGGGGGATCGACTGAAGCTTTCTTT. Its protein is CATIGGSTEAFF. The full variable domain, completed using reference TRBV30 and TRBJ1-1, is SQTIHQWPATLVQPVGSPLSLECTVEGTSNPNLYWYRQAAGRGLQLLFYSVGIGQISSEVPQNLSASRPQDRQFILSSKKLLLSDSGFYLCATIGGSTEAFFGQGTRLTVV.